Below, 18 T cell receptor beta chains from the same sample are listed, as sequenced in a study of synovial regulatory T cells in juvenile arthritis. Using immunoSEQ multiplex PCR, the repertoire was profiled, and TCRdb retains in-frame clones only, with some absent. This sample's table has more than 7,500 clones. Material: Treg cells from blood. The subset here: remaining (HLA-DR-negative) circulating blood Treg cells. The receptor set was obtained from a donor aged 2-35 years with juvenile idiopathic arthritis.

The rearrangement uses TRBV9 and TRBJ2-1; TCRdb selects TRBD2, and the lack of DNA leaves this call unchecked. The germline V gene encodes CDR1 SGDLS and CDR2 YYNGEE. This CDR3 spans 14 amino acids. Nucleotide data are not available. CDR3 region: CASQAGGPYNEQFF.

Measured by frequency, this clone is medium-sized. The gene calls are TRBV9 and TRBJ1-2; TCRdb's D call, TRBD1, is unchecked because there is no DNA. CDR1 is SGDLS, CDR2 YYNGEE, per germline. This CDR3 region has 14 residues. The protein alone is recorded here. CDR3 amino acids: CASSVAGTDYGYTF.

The chain combines TRBV6-6 with TRBJ2-5; TCRdb names TRBD2, which stays unverified in the absence of DNA. Germline CDR1 MNHNY, CDR2 SVGAGI (reference sequence). The CDR3 runs to 15 residues. No DNA accompanies this entry. This chain's CDR3 is CASRLGGAGQETQYF.

V usage is TRBV6-5 and J usage is TRBJ2-3. Germline V gene sequence: CDR1 MNHEY, CDR2 SVGAGI. The CDR3 has 12 amino acids. No DNA is recorded. CDR3: CATTQVPDTQYF.

The V call is TRBV5-1, the J call TRBJ1-3. The length of the CDR3 is 15 residues. No coding sequence is recorded. The V gene's germline CDR1 is SGHRS and CDR2 YFSETQ. The CDR3 reads CASSYGAAGGNTIYF. The full variable domain, with the rest looked up from reference TRBV5-1 and TRBJ1-3, is KAGVTQTPRYLIKTRGQQVTLSCSPISGHRSVSWYQQTPGQGLQFLFEYFSETQRNKGNFPGRFSGRQFSNSRSEMNVSTLELGDSALYLCASSYGAAGGNTIYFGEGSWLTVV.

This chain's CDR3 is CASRLSGSVAETQYF. The rearrangement joins TRBV28 to TRBJ2-5; TCRdb proposes TRBD2, but this gene call is untestable without DNA. Germline V gene lookup returns CDR1 MDHEN and CDR2 SYDVKM. CDR3 length: 15 amino acids. DNA for this receptor is not on file.

The V gene is TRBV18, the J gene TRBJ2-1; TCRdb indicates TRBD1, and absent DNA this call remains unverified. Germline V gene sequence: CDR1 KGHSH, CDR2 LQKENI. CDR3 length: 14 residues. No DNA has been recorded. CDR3 region: CASSLGGIYNEQFF.

V and J are TRBV19 and TRBJ1-6; checking the TCRdb D call of TRBD1 is not possible without DNA. The CDR3 covers 14 residues. No DNA is recorded. Germline CDR1 reads LNHDA; CDR2 reads SQIVND (reference sequence). CDR3 sequence: CASDPGQGNSPLHF.

The genes are TRBV9 and TRBJ2-7; TCRdb picks TRBD2, but there is no DNA to check that call. Looked up from germline, CDR1 is SGDLS and CDR2 is YYNGEE. This CDR3 has 15 residues. The protein alone is recorded here. This CDR3 is CASSEDLRYTGEQYF.

The J gene is TRBJ1-1, the V gene TRBV5-1; the TRBD1 assignment by TCRdb is unverifiable without DNA. This CDR3 has 16 amino acids. The entry carries no DNA sequence. Germline loops: CDR1 SGHRS, CDR2 YFSETQ. CDR3 loop: CASRRDRQGSNTEAFF.

V gene TRBV29-1 combines with J gene TRBJ1-3; the TCRdb D gene call, TRBD1, has no DNA to confirm it. Germline assignment: CDR1 SQVTM and CDR2 ANQGSEA. This CDR3 contains 15 residues. No DNA sequence was recorded. CDR3 region: CSGGTGGSSGNTIYF.

The chain is built from TRBV28 and TRBJ2-6; TCRdb outputs TRBD2, but without DNA this stays unchecked. The germline V gene encodes CDR1 MDHEN and CDR2 SYDVKM. The CDR3 runs to 16 residues. There is no recorded DNA. CDR3 in amino acids: CASSLSLSSGANVLTF.

The V gene is TRBV13, the J gene TRBJ2-7; TCRdb's D call, TRBD2, is unchecked because there is no DNA. CDR1 and CDR2 from the germline V gene are PRHDT and FYEKMQ (reference sequence). The CDR3 is made up of 16 amino acids. This entry has no DNA. The CDR3 sequence: CASSGSWASGSHEQYF.

V is TRBV7-9 and J is TRBJ2-4; without DNA, the TCRdb call of TRBD1 cannot be checked. The germline CDR1 and CDR2 sequences are SEHNR and FQNEAQ (reference sequence). This CDR3 is built from 14 residues. No DNA sequence is on record. CDR3 loop: CASSRTGSKNIQYF.

V gene TRBV29-1 combines with J gene TRBJ2-5; TCRdb names TRBD2, which stays unverified in the absence of DNA. CDR1 and CDR2 (germline): SQVTM, ANQGSEA. The CDR3 spans 13 residues. No DNA was logged. CDR3 protein: CSVGLAGSETQYF.

The chain links TRBV7-9 to TRBJ1-2; without DNA, the TCRdb call of TRBD1 cannot be checked. The CDR3 is made up of 14 amino acids. No nucleotide data were recorded. Germline V gives CDR1 SEHNR, CDR2 FQNEAQ (reference sequence). CDR3 in amino acids: CASSSIDRGSGYTF.

The chain combines TRBV5-1 with TRBJ1-1. This CDR3 has 15 amino acids. The protein alone is recorded here. Germline CDR1 and CDR2: SGHRS and YFSETQ. CDR3: CASSLDYRLNTEAFF.

The chain carries TRBV2 and TRBJ1-2. The CDR3 length is 14 residues. No DNA sequence is on record. Per germline, CDR1 SNHLY and CDR2 FYNNEI. This CDR3 reads CASSEGFSVGGYTF.